Listed here is a single TCR beta chain. Its antigen is as yet unknown. The data were obtained in a study of cytotoxic CD8 clonotypes in ibrutinib-treated CLL. Across the whole study: Of a cohort that held about a dozen relapsed/refractory and around 16 treatment-naive patients, around 17 were IGHV unmutated. Investigators reported roughly 24 partial and 2 complete responses; after median approximately 74 months, approximately 15 patients remained remitted and some 12 progressed. The authors obtained response samples at a median of approximately 12 months of treatment, range 6 to 36. Findings of the study overall: Exceeding age-matched healthy donors, baseline clonality also tracked the counts of circulating CD8+ T cells.

Libraries were prepared by immunoSEQ multiplex PCR; TCRdb keeps only in-frame clonotypes and omits some of them. This table has 150,000 or so clones, 70% to 85% appearing once. CDR1 is SGDLS, CDR2 YYNGEE, per germline. V was pared by 4 bases and J by 1 base, with 11 bases between. The CDR3 covers 15 residues. The clonotype comes from a human donor with chronic lymphocytic leukemia. The material sequenced was PBMCs, taken after 12 months of ibrutinib treatment. V usage is TRBV9 and J usage is TRBJ2-2, with D possibly matching TRBD1 (5 bases). This chain's CDR3 is CASSPTDKNTGELFF. DNA for the CDR3: TGTGCCAGCAGCCCCACGGACAAGAACACCGGGGAGCTGTTTTTT.